The source of this T cell receptor beta chain is a study of cytomegalovirus exposure and HLA in healthy donors. Study in general: As released early, the data held about 85 million unique TCRs from HLA-typed donors.

CDR1 and CDR2 from the germline V gene are SGHRS and YFSETQ. The V gene end was trimmed by 2 bases and the J gene end by 7 bases; junction bases not matched to a gene: 14. CDR3 length: 16 amino acids. Amplification used 60 Vbeta primers and 13 Jbeta primers. TCRdb keeps only in-frame clones here, not all; method: immunoSEQ multiplex PCR. Of approximately 76,000 clones listed, roughly 85% are singletons. The receptor's source is a man aged 25 to 45 in good health and CMV-seronegative. V is TRBV5-1 and J is TRBJ1-2, with 7 positions matching TRBD1. Sequenced sample: PBMCs. CDR3 nucleotides: TGCGCCAGCAGCTTCTCTCGGACAGGAGACGGGTCTGGCTACACCTTC. Protein product: CASSFSRTGDGSGYTF.